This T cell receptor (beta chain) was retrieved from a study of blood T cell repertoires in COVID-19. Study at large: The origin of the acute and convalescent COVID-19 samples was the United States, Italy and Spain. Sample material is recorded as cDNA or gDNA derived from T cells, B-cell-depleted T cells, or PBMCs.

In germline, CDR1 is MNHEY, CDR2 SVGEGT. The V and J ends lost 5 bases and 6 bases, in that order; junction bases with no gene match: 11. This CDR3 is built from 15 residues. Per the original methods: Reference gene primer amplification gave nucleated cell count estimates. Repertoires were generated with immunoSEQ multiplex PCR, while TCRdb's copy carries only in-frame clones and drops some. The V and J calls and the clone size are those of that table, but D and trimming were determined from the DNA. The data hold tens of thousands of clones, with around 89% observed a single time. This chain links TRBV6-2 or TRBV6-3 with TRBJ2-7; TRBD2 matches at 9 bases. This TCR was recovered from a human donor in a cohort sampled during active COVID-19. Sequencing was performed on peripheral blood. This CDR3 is CASSDLAGVSGEQYF. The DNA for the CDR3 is TGTGCCAGCAGTGATTTAGCGGGAGTATCGGGCGAGCAGTACTTC.